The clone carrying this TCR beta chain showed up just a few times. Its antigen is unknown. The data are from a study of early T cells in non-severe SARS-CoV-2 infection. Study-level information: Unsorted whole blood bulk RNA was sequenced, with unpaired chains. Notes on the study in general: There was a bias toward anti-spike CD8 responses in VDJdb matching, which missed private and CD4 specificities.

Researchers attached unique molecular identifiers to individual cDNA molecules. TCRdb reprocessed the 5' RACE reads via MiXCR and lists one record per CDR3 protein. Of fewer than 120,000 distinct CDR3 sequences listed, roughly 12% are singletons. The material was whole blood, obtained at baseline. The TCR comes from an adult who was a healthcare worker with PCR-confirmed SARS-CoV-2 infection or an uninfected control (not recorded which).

CDR3 sequence (DNA): TGCAGTGTCAGCAGGGGACTAGCGTCCAATGAGCAGTTCTTC. Translating gives CSVSRGLASNEQFF. The genes are TRBV20-1 and TRBJ2-1; 10 nucleotides match TRBD2. Trimming cost V 7 bases and J 6 bases; bases outside gene matches: 9. This CDR3 region has 14 residues. Germline V gene sequence: CDR1 DFQATT, CDR2 SNEGSKA (reference sequence).